A selection of T cell receptor beta chains follows, all from one sample in a study of T-cell reconstitution after alpha-beta-depleted transplantation in children. TCRdb re-called the PCR reads with MiXCR, one entry per CDR3 protein. This table holds 70,000 to 95,000 distinct CDR3 sequences, 10% to 15% found once. The input for sequencing was PBMCs from the stem cell graft donor, taken from the stem cell graft. Receptors originate from a human donor who donated a stem cell graft to a child with inherited bone marrow failure. Each CDR3 is given with its conserved first and last residue. D genes are given only for firm matches. Expanded clones are given a class, and other clones once, few, many or no size at all.

d_gene: TRBD1
abundance: many
v_gene: TRBV29-1
j_gene: TRBJ2-1
CDR3nt: TGCAGCGTGCCGACAGGGGGAACCTACAATGAGCAGTTCTTC
CDR3aa: CSVPTGGTYNEQFF

d_gene: TRBD1
abundance: -
v_gene: TRBV5-1
j_gene: TRBJ2-5
CDR3nt: TGCGCCAGCAGCCCTGACAGGGGGCTGTGGACCCAGTACTTC
CDR3aa: CASSPDRGLWTQYF

d_gene: -
abundance: many
v_gene: TRBV7-2
j_gene: TRBJ2-6
CDR3nt: TGTGCCAGCAGCTTAATGGGCTCTGGGGCCAACGTCCTGACTTTC
CDR3aa: CASSLMGSGANVLTF

d_gene: -
abundance: many
v_gene: TRBV6-1
j_gene: TRBJ1-1
CDR3nt: TGTGCCAGCAGTCAAGGACAGTGGGGGACTGAAGCTTTCTTT
CDR3aa: CASSQGQWGTEAFF

d_gene: -
abundance: many
v_gene: TRBV12-3/TRBV12-4
j_gene: TRBJ2-2
CDR3nt: TGTGCCAGCAGTTTTGGGAGAGCGCAGAACACCGGGGAGCTGTTTTTT
CDR3aa: CASSFGRAQNTGELFF

d_gene: -
abundance: few
v_gene: TRBV18
j_gene: TRBJ2-5
CDR3nt: TGTGCCAGCTCACCACAGTTACTGACTGAGACCCAGTACTTC
CDR3aa: CASSPQLLTETQYF

d_gene: -
abundance: few
v_gene: TRBV5-1
j_gene: TRBJ2-2
CDR3nt: TGCGCCAGCAGCCCATTATCAGGGGTAGACACCGGGGAGCTGTTTTTT
CDR3aa: CASSPLSGVDTGELFF

d_gene: -
abundance: many
v_gene: TRBV12-3/TRBV12-4
j_gene: TRBJ1-1
CDR3nt: TGTGCCACCAAGGACAGAGTGAACACTGAAGCTTTCTTT
CDR3aa: CATKDRVNTEAFF

d_gene: TRBD1
abundance: many
v_gene: TRBV15
j_gene: TRBJ1-4
CDR3nt: TGTGCCACCAGTAACCGGGACAGGGGATATGAAAAACTGTTTTTT
CDR3aa: CATSNRDRGYEKLFF

d_gene: TRBD1
abundance: -
v_gene: TRBV12-3/TRBV12-4
j_gene: TRBJ1-5
CDR3nt: TGTGCCAGCATCGATACGGACAGGAATCAGCCCCAGCATTTT
CDR3aa: CASIDTDRNQPQHF

d_gene: TRBD2
abundance: many
v_gene: TRBV7-2
j_gene: TRBJ2-1
CDR3nt: TGTGCCAGCAGCTTAGCGCCGAAAACAGGGGGACTAGCGGGTTACTACAATGAGCAGTTCTTC
CDR3aa: CASSLAPKTGGLAGYYNEQFF

d_gene: -
abundance: many
v_gene: TRBV7-6
j_gene: TRBJ2-1
CDR3nt: TGTGCCAGCAGCTTAGCGGTTGGGGCCGAGCAGTTCTTC
CDR3aa: CASSLAVGAEQFF

d_gene: -
abundance: -
v_gene: TRBV7-2
j_gene: TRBJ1-1
CDR3nt: TGTGCCAGCAGCTCGGGCTTATCGACTGAAGCTTTCTTT
CDR3aa: CASSSGLSTEAFF

d_gene: -
abundance: many
v_gene: TRBV5-1
j_gene: TRBJ2-7
CDR3nt: TGCGCCAGCAGCAACCGGGAACCACCTTACGAGCAGTACTTC
CDR3aa: CASSNREPPYEQYF

d_gene: TRBD2
abundance: -
v_gene: TRBV6-2/TRBV6-3
j_gene: TRBJ2-1
CDR3nt: TGTGCCAGCGGGACTAGCGGGAGGGGCTCCTACAATGAGCAGTTCTTC
CDR3aa: CASGTSGRGSYNEQFF

d_gene: -
abundance: -
v_gene: TRBV19
j_gene: TRBJ1-5
CDR3nt: TGTGCCAGTAGTCCTTCGGGTTCAGCATTCCGGAAAGGGCCCAATCAGCCCCAGCATTTT
CDR3aa: CASSPSGSAFRKGPNQPQHF

d_gene: -
abundance: many
v_gene: TRBV9
j_gene: TRBJ1-1
CDR3nt: TGTGCCAGCAGCGTAGATTACGGGGCCCTTGAAGCTTTCTTT
CDR3aa: CASSVDYGALEAFF

d_gene: TRBD2
abundance: -
v_gene: TRBV7-9
j_gene: TRBJ2-1
CDR3nt: TGTGCCAGCAGCTTAACCAATGGACGGGGGGCCTACAATGAGCAGTTCTTC
CDR3aa: CASSLTNGRGAYNEQFF

d_gene: -
abundance: few
v_gene: TRBV10-3
j_gene: TRBJ2-7
CDR3nt: TGTGCCATCAGCCGGGACGTGAGCTCCTACGAGCAGTACTTC
CDR3aa: CAISRDVSSYEQYF

d_gene: -
abundance: many
v_gene: TRBV5-1
j_gene: TRBJ2-5
CDR3nt: TGCGCCAGCAGCTTCCGACCGGGGCAGACGGAGACCCAGTACTTC
CDR3aa: CASSFRPGQTETQYF

d_gene: -
abundance: once
v_gene: TRBV7-6
j_gene: TRBJ1-1
CDR3nt: TGTGCCAGCAGCTTAATAGCAGGACTAATGAACACTGAAGCTTTCTTT
CDR3aa: CASSLIAGLMNTEAFF

d_gene: -
abundance: many
v_gene: TRBV5-1
j_gene: TRBJ2-2
CDR3nt: TGCGCCAGCAGCTTGGTCAGGGTGAACACCGGGGAGCTGTTTTTT
CDR3aa: CASSLVRVNTGELFF

d_gene: TRBD1
abundance: -
v_gene: TRBV12-5
j_gene: TRBJ2-1
CDR3nt: TGTGCTAGTACCCGGGACAGGGGGGCGCCGATCTCCTACAATGAGCAGTTCTTC
CDR3aa: CASTRDRGAPISYNEQFF

d_gene: TRBD2
abundance: many
v_gene: TRBV20-1
j_gene: TRBJ2-7
CDR3nt: TGCAGTGCTAGGGGGACTAGCGGAAGAGGGGAGCAGTACTTC
CDR3aa: CSARGTSGRGEQYF

d_gene: -
abundance: many
v_gene: TRBV5-5
j_gene: TRBJ2-2
CDR3nt: TGTGCCAGCAGCTTGGCCGCCCAGGTCTGGCTCGGGGAGCTGTTTTTT
CDR3aa: CASSLAAQVWLGELFF

d_gene: -
abundance: -
v_gene: TRBV6-1
j_gene: TRBJ1-1
CDR3nt: TGTGCCAGCACCTACGGGCCCCTTAGCACTGAAGCTTTCTTT
CDR3aa: CASTYGPLSTEAFF

d_gene: -
abundance: many
v_gene: TRBV4-1
j_gene: TRBJ2-7
CDR3nt: TGCGCCAGCAGCCAAGACGCGGTGCAGCTATACGAGCAGTACTTC
CDR3aa: CASSQDAVQLYEQYF

d_gene: -
abundance: many
v_gene: TRBV5-4
j_gene: TRBJ1-2
CDR3nt: TGTGCCAGCAGCACGGACGGGCTCTATGGCTACACCTTC
CDR3aa: CASSTDGLYGYTF

d_gene: TRBD1
abundance: many
v_gene: TRBV5-1
j_gene: TRBJ1-4
CDR3nt: TGCGCCAGCAGCTTGTCGCAGGGGGACGAAAAACTGTTTTTT
CDR3aa: CASSLSQGDEKLFF

d_gene: -
abundance: many
v_gene: TRBV11-2
j_gene: TRBJ1-1
CDR3nt: TGTGCCAGCAGCTCATTCGGTCGGGGGTCCGGCACTGAAGCTTTCTTT
CDR3aa: CASSSFGRGSGTEAFF